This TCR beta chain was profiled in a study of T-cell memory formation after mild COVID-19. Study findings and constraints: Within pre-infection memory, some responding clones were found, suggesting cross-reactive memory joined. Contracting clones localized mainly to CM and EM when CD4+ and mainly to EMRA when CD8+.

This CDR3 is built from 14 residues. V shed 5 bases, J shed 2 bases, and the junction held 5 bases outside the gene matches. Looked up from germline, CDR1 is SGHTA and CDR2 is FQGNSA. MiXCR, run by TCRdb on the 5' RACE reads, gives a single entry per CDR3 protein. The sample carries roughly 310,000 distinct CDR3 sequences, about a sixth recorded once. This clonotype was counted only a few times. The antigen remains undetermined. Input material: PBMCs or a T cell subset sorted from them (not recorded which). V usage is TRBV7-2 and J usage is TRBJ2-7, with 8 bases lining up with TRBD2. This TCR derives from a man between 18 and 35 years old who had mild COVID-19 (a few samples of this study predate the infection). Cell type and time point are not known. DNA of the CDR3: TGTGCCAGCAGCCTAACTAGCGGCGCCTACGAGCAGTACTTC. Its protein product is CASSLTSGAYEQYF. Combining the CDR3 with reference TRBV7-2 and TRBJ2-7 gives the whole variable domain GAGVSQSPSNKVTEKGKDVELRCDPISGHTALYWYRQSLGQGLEFLIYFQGNSAPDKSGLPSDRFSAERTGGSVSTLTIQRTQQEDSAVYLCASSLTSGAYEQYFGPGTRLTVT.